The 10 T cell receptor beta chains presented below share a single source sample, sequenced in a study of shared clonotypes between healthy human individuals. Using immunoSEQ multiplex PCR, the repertoire was profiled, and TCRdb retains in-frame clones only, with some absent. This table holds hundreds of thousands of clones, 90% to 96% found once. Sequences were obtained from naive CD4+ T cells sorted from blood. Documented subset: CD45RA+ positively selected. These receptors all stem from a woman in her 30s in good health.

The chain carries TRBV10-1 and TRBJ2-1, with D perhaps matching TRBD2 (6 bases). This CDR3 contains 16 residues. The V and J ends lost 4 bases and 4 bases respectively, with 17 bases between them. Germline assignment: CDR1 WNHNN and CDR2 SYGVQD (reference sequence). In DNA, the CDR3 is TGCGCCAGCAGTGTGGGGGGAGACGGCCCTTACAATGAGCAGTTCTTC. Protein sequence: CASSVGGDGPYNEQFF.

The chain recombines TRBV6-1 with TRBJ1-5; D is unresolved. Germline V CDR1 and CDR2: MNHNS, SASEGT. Trimming took 7 bases from V and 5 from J, leaving 9 bases between them. CDR3 length equals 12 residues. Here the CDR3 reads CASNVRDQPQHF. CDR3 nucleotides: TGTGCCAGCAACGTTCGGGATCAGCCCCAGCATTTT.

The J gene is TRBJ1-1, the V gene TRBV7-2; perhaps TRBD1 as D (5 bases). Germline CDR1 and CDR2: SGHTA and FQGNSA. Trimming removed 5 bases from V and 4 bases from J, with 14 bases in between. This CDR3 contains 14 residues. CDR3 protein: CASSTAGLVTEAFF. CDR3 DNA: TGTGCCAGCAGCACAGCAGGGTTAGTCACTGAAGCTTTCTTT. The complete variable domain, with remaining parts taken from reference TRBV7-2 and TRBJ1-1, reads GAGVSQSPSNKVTEKGKDVELRCDPISGHTALYWYRQSLGQGLEFLIYFQGNSAPDKSGLPSDRFSAERTGGSVSTLTIQRTQQEDSAVYLCASSTAGLVTEAFFGQGTRLTVV.

The CDR3 bases are TGTGCCAGCGGACTAGGAGGCAGGGCCCAGAACACTGAAGCTTTCTTT. Protein: CASGLGGRAQNTEAFF. V usage is TRBV5-4 and J usage is TRBJ1-1; a possible D gene is TRBD1 (5 bases). Deletions cut 7 bases from V and 1 base from J, with 20 bases between. The germline V gene encodes CDR1 SGHNT and CDR2 YYREEE (reference sequence). The CDR3 covers 16 residues.

This clone was seen only once. The gene calls are TRBV5-8 and TRBJ1-5, with 10 positions matching TRBD1. The CDR3 length is 16 residues. In germline, CDR1 is SGHTS, CDR2 YDEGEE. The trim removed 5 bases at V and 3 bases at J, leaving 8 bases unmatched. Here the CDR3 DNA reads TGTGCCAGCAGACCACCGGGACAGGGGTCCAATCAGCCCCAGCATTTT. This sequence encodes CASRPPGQGSNQPQHF.

The chain carries TRBV7-6 and TRBJ2-7; a weak D match, TRBD2 (5 bases). The CDR3 runs 14 residues. CDR1 SGHVS and CDR2 FNYEAQ come from the germline V gene. V dropped 5 bases and J dropped 0 bases, with 11 bases sitting between them. CDR3 DNA sequence: TGTGCCAGCAGCCAAACCGGGAACTCCTACGAGCAGTACTTC. This codes for CASSQTGNSYEQYF.

This clone is a singleton in its sample. V usage is TRBV2 and J usage is TRBJ2-6; 8 nucleotides match TRBD2. Unmatched junction bases numbered 5, after V lost 4 bases and J lost 0 bases. Germline V lookup: CDR1 SNHLY, CDR2 FYNNEI. The CDR3 consists of 17 residues. The CDR3 region is CASSGGRPLSGANVLTF. The CDR3 DNA sequence: TGTGCCAGCAGTGGCGGGAGGCCCCTCTCTGGGGCCAACGTCCTGACTTTC.

The chain recombines TRBV6-6 with TRBJ1-1, with no clear D. V lost 4 bases to trimming and J lost 4 bases, with 16 bases between them. This CDR3 region has 15 residues. The V gene's germline CDR1 is MNHNY and CDR2 SVGAGI (reference sequence). Here the CDR3 DNA reads TGTGCCAGCAGTTGGGCGGGTCACGGTGGCACTGAAGCTTTCTTT. Translating gives CASSWAGHGGTEAFF.

The rearrangement links TRBV6-1 to TRBJ1-5; D may be TRBD1 (5 bases). Trimming took off 4 bases at V and 5 bases at J, with 15 bases between the two ends. This CDR3 spans 15 amino acids. Looked up from germline, CDR1 is MNHNS and CDR2 is SASEGT. CDR3 DNA sequence: TGTGCCAGCAGTGCCGGGACCGCCCGGTATCAGCCCCAGCATTTT. Amino acid sequence: CASSAGTARYQPQHF.

This sequence joins TRBV2 and TRBJ2-6; no firm D call. This CDR3 contains 14 residues. Germline-derived CDR1 and CDR2 are SNHLY and FYNNEI. Trimming removed 4 bases at V and 0 bases at J, with 4 bases between. CDR3: CASSVFSGANVLTF. The CDR3 nucleotides are TGTGCCAGCAGTGTTTTCTCTGGGGCCAACGTCCTGACTTTC.